This entry lists 27 T cell receptor beta chains sequenced from one sample in a study of CD8 T cells in ankylosing spondylitis. TCRdb re-called the 5' RACE reads with MiXCR, one entry per CDR3 protein. The sample lists under 200,000 distinct CDR3 sequences; approximately 10% were seen once. Specimen: blood, either unsorted or a sorted T cell fraction (not recorded which). These receptors all stem from a male donor with ankylosing spondylitis or in good health (not recorded which).

The V call is TRBV29-1, the J call TRBJ2-3; unclear D gene. V was clipped by 4 bases and J by 3 bases, with 11 bases between them. This CDR3 is 13 amino acids long. Germline V gene sequence: CDR1 SQVTM, CDR2 ANQGSEA. In DNA form, the CDR3 reads TGCAGCGTTGTAGATCAAGCGACAGATACGCAGTATTTT. Amino acids: CSVVDQATDTQYF.

This clonotype was seen ten or more times. J is TRBJ2-1 and V is TRBV29-1; maybe TRBD1 (6 bases). Germline loops: CDR1 SQVTM, CDR2 ANQGSEA. V lost 8 bases to trimming and J lost 6 bases, with 14 bases between them. The CDR3 has 12 amino acids. CDR3 region: CSTRGRGNEQFF. In DNA, the CDR3 is TGCAGCACTCGGGGCAGGGGCAATGAGCAGTTCTTC.

This clonotype appeared many times. The gene calls are TRBV5-1 and TRBJ2-1, with D maybe TRBD2 (5 bases). Trimming took off 0 bases at V and 3 bases at J, with 13 bases between the two ends. Per germline, CDR1 SGHRS and CDR2 YFSETQ. This CDR3 has 16 residues. Here the CDR3 DNA reads TGCGCCAGCAGCTTGGGGTCGGGAATGGGCTACAATGAGCAGTTCTTC. Its protein is CASSLGSGMGYNEQFF.

Ten or more counts support this clonotype. V usage is TRBV3-1 and J usage is TRBJ2-5, with D unclear. CDR1 is LGHDT and CDR2 is YNNKEL in the germline V gene (reference sequence). V was clipped by 4 bases and J by 1 base, with 19 bases between them. The CDR3 extends over 17 amino acids. The CDR3 protein is CASSPNRWRNRQETQYF. CDR3 DNA: TGTGCCAGCAGCCCCAATCGGTGGCGGAACCGCCAAGAGACCCAGTACTTC.

This clonotype came up a few times. The V gene is TRBV12-3 or TRBV12-4, the J gene TRBJ2-3; TRBD2 matches 11 bases. The junction had 13 bases not matched to a gene; V was cut back by 6 bases and J by 2 bases. The CDR3 loop spans 18 amino acids. CDR3 sequence reads: CASSYLAGGLYNTDTQYF. CDR3 DNA: TGTGCCAGCAGCTATTTAGCGGGAGGGCTGTATAACACAGATACGCAGTATTTT.

This clonotype was detected many times. The J gene is TRBJ1-5, the V gene TRBV28, with a weak D call TRBD1 (5 bases). The CDR3 is 15 residues long. Germline V gene sequence: CDR1 MDHEN, CDR2 SYDVKM. V was pared by 7 bases and J by 8 bases, with 21 bases between. The CDR3 sequence: CASISSSWGLEPQHF. The DNA of the CDR3 is TGTGCCAGCATATCCTCGAGCTGGGGCTTGGAGCCCCAGCATTTT.

This clonotype was detected many times. The chain links TRBV11-2 to TRBJ1-6; D gene ambiguous. The CDR3 is 14 amino acids. V gave up 5 bases and J gave up 5 bases, with 10 bases separating them. Per germline, CDR1 SGHAT and CDR2 FQNNGV. CDR3 amino acids: CASSPNPDNSPLHF. CDR3 bases: TGTGCCAGCAGCCCTAATCCAGATAATTCACCCCTCCACTTT.

The CDR3 here is CASSSLRSPTGGNQPQHF. DNA of the CDR3: TGTGCCAGCAGTTCTCTAAGATCACCTACAGGGGGCAATCAGCCCCAGCATTTT. This chain connects TRBV6-5 to TRBJ1-5; 7 bases are a match to TRBD1. Germline assignment: CDR1 MNHEY and CDR2 SVGAGI. The V gene end was trimmed by 4 bases and the J gene end by 2 bases; junction bases not matched to a gene: 14. The CDR3 loop spans 18 amino acids.

The chain recombines TRBV30 with TRBJ2-7; D unclear. V lost 2 bases and J lost 9, with 14 bases in between. The CDR3 is 12 residues long. Per the germline V gene, CDR1 is GTSNPN and CDR2 is SVGIG (reference sequence). CDR3 region: CAWSSKTWLQYF. In nucleotides, the CDR3 is TGTGCCTGGAGTTCAAAAACGTGGTTGCAGTACTTC.

The table lists this clonotype with many counts. This rearrangement joins TRBV5-1 to TRBJ2-2; no firm D call. Looked up from germline, CDR1 is SGHRS and CDR2 is YFSETQ. Trimming left V 3 bases short and J 1 base short, with 7 bases between. CDR3 length: 14 residues. In DNA form, the CDR3 reads TGCGCCAGCAGCTCAAACAGGAACACCGGGGAGCTGTTTTTT. Amino acids: CASSSNRNTGELFF.

In its sample, this clonotype was seen many times. The V call is TRBV7-2, the J call TRBJ2-1; D is unresolved. V lost 1 base to trimming and J lost 4 bases, with 8 bases between them. The germline gives CDR1 SGHTA, CDR2 FQGNSA. The CDR3 totals 14 residues. This chain's CDR3 is CASSLDDSYNEQFF. CDR3 coding DNA: TGTGCCAGCAGCTTAGACGACTCTTACAATGAGCAGTTCTTC.

There are many counts of this clonotype. The rearrangement joins TRBV5-1 to TRBJ1-3; 8 positions agree with TRBD1. After removal of 4 bases from V and 8 bases from J, the junction contained 8 bases not matched to a gene. Germline V gene lookup returns CDR1 SGHRS and CDR2 YFSETQ. The length of the CDR3 is 14 residues. Here the CDR3 reads CASSGEQGGHTIYF. The CDR3 region has the DNA TGCGCCAGCAGCGGGGAACAGGGGGGCCACACCATATATTTT.

This clonotype was detected only a few times. This chain connects TRBV20-1 to TRBJ2-7, with a weak D call TRBD1 (5 bases). Germline-derived CDR1 and CDR2 are DFQATT and SNEGSKA (reference sequence). Trimming shortened V by 3 bases and J by 0 bases, and 12 bases separated the two germline ends. There are 14 residues in the CDR3. The CDR3 reads CSARSRGSSYEQYF. DNA of the CDR3: TGCAGTGCTAGGTCAAGGGGTAGCTCCTACGAGCAGTACTTC.

This clonotype was found many times. This sequence joins TRBV12-3 or TRBV12-4 and TRBJ1-1; D possibly corresponds to TRBD1 (6 bases). V was trimmed by 5 bases and J by 6 bases, leaving 19 bases between them. The CDR3 is 15 amino acids. The CDR3 bases are TGTGCCAGCAGTCCCCGAGGGGGGATGGTAGCTGAAGCTTTCTTT. It yields the protein CASSPRGGMVAEAFF.

The chain recombines TRBV20-1 with TRBJ2-7; 10 nucleotides match TRBD2. V shed 0 bases and J 3 bases; nucleotides not matched to a gene: 5. The CDR3 is 15 residues long. Germline V gives CDR1 DFQATT, CDR2 SNEGSKA (reference sequence). The CDR3 protein is CSARDSGTSVYEQYF. CDR3 bases: TGCAGTGCTAGAGATTCCGGGACTAGCGTCTACGAGCAGTACTTC.

This clonotype was seen only a few times. This sequence joins TRBV7-9 and TRBJ2-2; 11 bases are shared with TRBD1. The ends lost 5 bases at V and 6 bases at J; junction bases unmatched: 5. Germline V lookup: CDR1 SEHNR, CDR2 FQNEAQ (reference sequence). The CDR3 runs to 15 residues. CDR3 sequence reads: CASSPSGQGAGELFF. The CDR3 nucleotides read TGTGCCAGCAGCCCCTCGGGACAGGGGGCCGGGGAGCTGTTTTTT. Together with reference TRBV7-9 and TRBJ2-2, the CDR3 gives the full variable domain: DTGVSQNPRHKITKRGQNVTFRCDPISEHNRLYWYRQTLGQGPEFLTYFQNEAQLEKSRLLSDRFSAERPKGSFSTLEIQRTEQGDSAMYLCASSPSGQGAGELFFGEGSRLTVL.

This clonotype was seen many times. The V call is TRBV11-2, the J call TRBJ1-4; 8 bases line up with TRBD1. V trimming: 2 bases; J trimming: 8 bases; junction bases outside the gene matches: 4. Germline V CDR1 and CDR2: SGHAT, FQNNGV. This CDR3 has 14 residues. The DNA of the CDR3 is TGTGCCAGCAGCTTACAGGGGGCGGTCGAAAAACTGTTTTTT. It is translated as CASSLQGAVEKLFF.

The chain links TRBV11-2 to TRBJ1-3, with a possible D match to TRBD1 (5 bases). Germline-derived CDR1 and CDR2 are SGHAT and FQNNGV. The CDR3 totals 14 residues. Trimming stripped 5 bases from V and 0 bases from J, with 8 bases between. CDR3 DNA sequence: TGTGCCAGCAGCAACGGGGCCTCTGGAAACACCATATATTTT. This sequence encodes CASSNGASGNTIYF.

For this clonotype: The junction does not match germline at one end; this may be a read error. CDR3 bases: TGTCCCAGTAGTATAGGGTCCCGACTAGATAGGACAGATACGCAGTATTTT. Its protein product is CPSSIGSRLDRTDTQYF. This rearrangement joins TRBV19 to TRBJ2-3, with TRBD2 as a possible D gene (6 bases). CDR1 is LNHDA and CDR2 is SQIVND in the germline V gene (reference sequence). The CDR3 contains 17 residues.

This clonotype has at least ten counts. This chain connects TRBV4-3 to TRBJ2-2, with D possibly TRBD1 on 7 matching bases. Germline CDR1 and CDR2: LGHNA and YSLEER. Between the trimmed V and J ends, which lost 4 bases and 5 bases, there was a span of 14 bases. This CDR3 is built from 15 residues. For the CDR3, the DNA is TGCGCCAGCAGCCTCGGGGCAGGGGGGACCGGGGAGCTGTTTTTT. Protein product: CASSLGAGGTGELFF.

The gene calls are TRBV7-9 and TRBJ1-1; perhaps TRBD1 as D (6 bases). The CDR3 totals 15 residues. CDR1 is SEHNR and CDR2 is FQNEAQ in the germline V gene (reference sequence). The ends were cut back, 3 bases at V and 5 bases at J, with 16 bases in the middle. The CDR3 region has the DNA TGTGCCAGCAGCTTCGGTTTCGGGGGGCAAACTGAAGCTTTCTTT. Residues: CASSFGFGGQTEAFF.

A few counts support this clonotype. This rearrangement joins TRBV5-1 to TRBJ2-1; D could derive from TRBD1 or TRBD2 (5 bases each). This CDR3 is 14 amino acids long. V dropped 0 bases and J dropped 9 bases, with 13 bases sitting between them. CDR1 is SGHRS and CDR2 is YFSETQ in the germline V gene. The CDR3 DNA reads TGCGCCAGCAGCTTGGCTACTAGGGGTAGTGAGCAGTTCTTC. It encodes CASSLATRGSEQFF.

This clonotype was seen many times. This sequence joins TRBV12-3 or TRBV12-4 and TRBJ2-7, with 7 bases fitting TRBD1. This CDR3 contains 12 residues. V shed 5 bases, J shed 6 bases, and the junction held 4 bases outside the gene matches. This CDR3 is CASSRQGGEQYF. The CDR3 nucleotides read TGTGCCAGCAGTCGACAGGGCGGCGAGCAGTACTTC.

This clonotype occurred many times. The chain recombines TRBV3-1 with TRBJ2-1; D is tentatively TRBD1 or TRBD2 (5 bases each). The V and J ends lost 2 bases and 0 bases respectively, with 8 bases between them. CDR1 is LGHDT, CDR2 YNNKEL, per germline (reference sequence). The CDR3 spans 15 residues. CDR3 sequence: CASSQTRGSYNEQFF. CDR3 coding DNA: TGTGCCAGCAGCCAAACTAGGGGCTCCTACAATGAGCAGTTCTTC.

This chain uses TRBV6-5 with TRBJ2-1; a weak D match, TRBD2 (5 bases). V shed 2 bases and J shed 8 bases, with 7 bases lying between them. The CDR3 length is 12 residues. Germline V gives CDR1 MNHEY, CDR2 SVGAGI. The CDR3 DNA reads as TGTGCCAGCAGTTACCTCGGGGATGAGCAGTTCTTC. Translating it yields CASSYLGDEQFF.

This clonotype was recorded many times. This sequence joins TRBV6-1 and TRBJ2-1, with 9 bases fitting TRBD2. CDR3 length: 14 residues. With V trimmed by 7 bases and J by 3 bases, 4 bases remained unmatched. Per the germline V gene, CDR1 is MNHNS and CDR2 is SASEGT. The DNA for the CDR3 is TGTGCCAGCATGCGGGAGGGAGGCTACAATGAGCAGTTCTTC. It codes for CASMREGGYNEQFF.

This clonotype was counted ten times or more. The junction departs from the called germline gene at one end, perhaps through a read error. J is TRBJ2-7 and V is TRBV3-1, with D tentatively TRBD2 (5 bases). The CDR3 has 13 amino acids. In germline, CDR1 is LGHDT, CDR2 YNNKEL (reference sequence). This CDR3 is CASSQDITSHRRF. CDR3 bases: TGTGCCAGCAGCCAAGATATAACTAGTCATCGTAGGTTC.